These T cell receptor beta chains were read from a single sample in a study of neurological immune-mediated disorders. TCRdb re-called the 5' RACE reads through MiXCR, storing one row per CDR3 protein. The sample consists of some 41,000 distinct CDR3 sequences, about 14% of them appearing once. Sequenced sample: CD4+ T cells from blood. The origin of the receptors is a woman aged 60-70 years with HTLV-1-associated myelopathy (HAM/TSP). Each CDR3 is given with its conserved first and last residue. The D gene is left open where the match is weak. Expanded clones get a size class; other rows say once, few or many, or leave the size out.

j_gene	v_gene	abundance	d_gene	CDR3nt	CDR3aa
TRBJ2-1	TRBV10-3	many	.	TGTGCCATCACGCTAGGGCTAGGCAATGAGCAGTTCTTC	CAITLGLGNEQFF
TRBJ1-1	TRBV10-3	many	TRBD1	TGTGCCATCAGAAGAACAGGGGGCGGAACCACTGAAGCTTTCTTT	CAIRRTGGGTTEAFF
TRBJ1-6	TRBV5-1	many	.	TGCGCCAGCAGCTTGGCCGGGCAGGGTAGATCCCCCCTCCACTTT	CASSLAGQGRSPLHF
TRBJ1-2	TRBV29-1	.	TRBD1	TGCAGCGTTGAAATGCACTGGACAGGGCGGAGTGGCTACACCTTC	CSVEMHWTGRSGYTF
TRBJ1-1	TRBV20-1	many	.	TGCAGTGCCCCTATACCGGGACAACGTGAAGCTTTCTTT	CSAPIPGQREAFF
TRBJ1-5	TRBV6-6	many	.	TGTGCCAGCAGTTACTCCGGGGGGGCTCAGCCCCAGCATTTT	CASSYSGGAQPQHF
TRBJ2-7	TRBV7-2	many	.	TGTGCCAGCAGCTTACGGCTGGGGGAGCCCTACGAGCAGTACTTC	CASSLRLGEPYEQYF
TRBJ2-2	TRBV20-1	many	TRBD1	TGCAGTGCTAGGGTAAACAGGGGGCCGAACACCGGGGAGCTGTTTTTT	CSARVNRGPNTGELFF
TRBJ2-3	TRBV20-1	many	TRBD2	TGCAGTGCTAGTCTAGCGGGGGGGACTTTCACAGATACGCAGTATTTT	CSASLAGGTFTDTQYF
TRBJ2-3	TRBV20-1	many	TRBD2	TGCAGTGCTAGACTAGCGGGAGGGACGCCCGATACGCAGTATTTT	CSARLAGGTPDTQYF
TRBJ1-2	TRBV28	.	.	TGTGCCATTAGTTCCTTCGGGTGGAATGGCTACACCTTC	CAISSFGWNGYTF
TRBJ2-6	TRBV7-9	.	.	TGTGCCAGCAACTTAGGCTTGGCTGGGGCCAACGTCCTGACTTTC	CASNLGLAGANVLTF
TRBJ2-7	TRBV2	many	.	TGTGCCAGCAGTGGCAGCGAGGGAGGCGAGCAGTACTTC	CASSGSEGGEQYF
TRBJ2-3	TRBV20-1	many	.	TGCAGTGCTTTAGGAGCAGAGCGGTACACAGATACGCAGTATTTT	CSALGAERYTDTQYF
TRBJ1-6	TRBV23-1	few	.	TGCGCCAGCAGTCTCGCCCCATCTGACAGGAGGAGCTCCTATAATTCACCCCTCCACTTT	CASSLAPSDRRSSYNSPLHF
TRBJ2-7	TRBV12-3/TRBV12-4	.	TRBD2	TGTGCCAGCAGTTGGACTAGCGGGGGGGGCAACGATCAGTACTTC	CASSWTSGGGNDQYF
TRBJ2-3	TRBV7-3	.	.	.	CASSFYICSADGGYTSTDTQYF
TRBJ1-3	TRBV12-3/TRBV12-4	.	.	TGTGCCAGTAGCGACGGGGAAGGAAACACCATATATTTT	CASSDGEGNTIYF
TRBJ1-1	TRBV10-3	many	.	TGTGCCATCAGTGGCCAGGGGAACACTGAAGCTTTCTTT	CAISGQGNTEAFF
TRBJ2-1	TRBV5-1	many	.	TGCGCCAGCAGCTTAGGCGCCTACGATGAGCAGTTCTTC	CASSLGAYDEQFF
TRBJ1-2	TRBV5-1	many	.	TGCGCCAGCAGCTTGGCCGGCGGAGAACAGAATGGCTACACCTTC	CASSLAGGEQNGYTF
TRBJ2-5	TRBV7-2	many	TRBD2	TGTGCCAGCAGCTCCCGACTAGCGGGGGAAGAGACCCAGTACTTC	CASSSRLAGEETQYF
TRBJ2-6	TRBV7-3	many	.	TGTGCCAGCAGCTCTACCGTGGGGGCCGGTCCGATTGGGGCCAACGTCCTGACTTTC	CASSSTVGAGPIGANVLTF
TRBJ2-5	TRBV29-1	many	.	TGCAGCGTTTACAGCGACTTCCAAGAGACCCAGTACTTC	CSVYSDFQETQYF
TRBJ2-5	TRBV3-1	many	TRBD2	TGTGCCAGCAGCCTACTAGCGGGGGGTCGGACTCAAGAGACCCAGTACTTC	CASSLLAGGRTQETQYF
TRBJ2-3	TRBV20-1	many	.	TGCAGTGCCATCGTGGATAGGGCCACAGATACGCAGTATTTT	CSAIVDRATDTQYF
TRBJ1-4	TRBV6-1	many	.	TGTGCCAGCAGTCTATCGACAGGCGGGTTTGAAAAACTGTTTTTT	CASSLSTGGFEKLFF
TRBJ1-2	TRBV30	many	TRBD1	TGTGCCTGGAGTACGCCGGGACAGGGACCCTCTTGGGGCTACACCTTC	CAWSTPGQGPSWGYTF
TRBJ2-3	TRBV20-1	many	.	TGCAGTGCTAGAGTGGTCCCAGTGGGCACAGATACGCAGTATTTT	CSARVVPVGTDTQYF
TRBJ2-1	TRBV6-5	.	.	TGTGCCAGCAGTTACTTCGGGGACAATGAGCAGTTCTTC	CASSYFGDNEQFF
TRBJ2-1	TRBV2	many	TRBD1	TGTGCCAGCCCAGTATGGGGGACAGGGGATCCTGAGCAGTTCTTC	CASPVWGTGDPEQFF
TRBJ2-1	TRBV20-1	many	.	TGCAGTGCTAGAGAATCTTGGGAACCGGACAATGAGCAGTTCTTC	CSARESWEPDNEQFF
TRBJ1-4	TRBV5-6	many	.	TGTGCCAGCAGCTTGTTTGGCCGTAATGAAAAACTGTTTTTT	CASSLFGRNEKLFF
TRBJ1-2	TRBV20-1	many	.	TGCAGTGCGACCGACTGGGAGACTGGTCGGAATGGCTACACCTTC	CSATDWETGRNGYTF
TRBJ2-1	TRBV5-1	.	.	TGTGCCAGCAGCTTTGAGAATTTCAGGGGTTCACAGCAGTTCTTC	CASSFENFRGSQQFF